This T cell receptor beta chain was identified in a study of T-cell reconstitution after alpha-beta-depleted transplantation in children. This clonotype came up a few times. Per the germline V gene, CDR1 is ENHRY and CDR2 is SYGVKD. J lost 6 bases, V lost 6 bases, and 4 bases had no gene match. The CDR3 consists of 15 residues. Researchers prepared the TCRbeta library using unique molecular identifiers, the study reports. Each CDR3 protein is one row after TCRdb ran MiXCR on the PCR reads. The sample lists roughly 500,000 distinct CDR3 sequences, about 17% occurring once. The sample consisted of PBMCs from the stem cell graft donor, taken from the stem cell graft. The rearrangement links TRBV10-3 to TRBJ2-1, with 14 bases fitting TRBD2. The TCR comes from a human donor who donated a stem cell graft to a child with acute lymphoblastic leukemia. The CDR3, as DNA: TGTGCCATCAGCCCTGGACTAGCGGGGGGCAATGAGCAGTTCTTC. This sequence encodes CAISPGLAGGNEQFF.